The 31 T cell receptor beta chains reported below all come from one sample, sequenced in a study of T-cell memory formation after mild COVID-19. One entry per CDR3 protein, called by TCRdb with MiXCR from the 5' RACE reads. This sample has 400,000 to 500,000 distinct CDR3 sequences, with around 18% found just once. Sequenced sample: PBMCs or a T cell subset sorted from them (not recorded which). The origin of the receptors is an adult woman who had mild COVID-19 (a few samples of this study predate the infection). Cell type and time point are not known.

V is TRBV7-9 and J is TRBJ2-1; 10 positions match TRBD2. CDR1 and CDR2 (germline): SEHNR, FQNEAQ (reference sequence). J was trimmed by 14 bases and V by 5 bases; bases with no gene match: 15. The CDR3 has 15 amino acids. This chain's CDR3 is CASSPKWTSGDEEFF. CDR3 bases: TGTGCCAGCAGCCCGAAGTGGACTAGCGGTGACGAGGAGTTCTTC.

The rearrangement links TRBV3-1 to TRBJ2-1; D might be TRBD2 (5 bases). The germline V gene has CDR1 LGHDT and CDR2 YNNKEL (reference sequence). The CDR3 has 14 residues. V was shortened by 1 base and J by 7 bases, with 11 bases between the two germline ends. CDR3 in DNA: TGTGCCAGCAGCCAAGCGGGATCTAGAAATGAGCAGTTCTTC. Encoded protein: CASSQAGSRNEQFF.

This clonotype showed up many times. This rearrangement joins TRBV23-1 to TRBJ2-3; D ambiguous. TRBV23-1 is recorded as an ORF, its role being uncertain. The V end lost 4 bases, the J end lost 2 bases, and 10 bases lay between the germline ends. CDR3 length: 14 residues. CDR3 bases: TGCGCCAGCAGTCGCCTGTTTCCCACAGATACGCAGTATTTT. It codes for CASSRLFPTDTQYF.

This clonotype was seen a few times. J is TRBJ1-2 and V is TRBV25-1; weak D call: TRBD1 (5 bases). V lost 4 bases and J lost 6, with 18 bases in between. The length of the CDR3 is 15 residues. The germline gives CDR1 MGHDK, CDR2 SYGVNS. For the CDR3, the DNA is TGTGCCAGCAGTGTGGGGGGGGTCGGCGGTAATGGCTACACCTTC. This sequence encodes CASSVGGVGGNGYTF.

The rearrangement joins TRBV15 to TRBJ2-3; TRBD1 matches at 8 bases. Germline V lookup: CDR1 LNHNV, CDR2 YYDKDF (reference sequence). This CDR3 comprises 16 residues. J was trimmed by 0 bases and V by 3 bases; bases with no gene match: 5. The CDR3 sequence is CATSRKDRASTDTQYF. The CDR3 DNA sequence: TGTGCCACCAGCAGGAAGGACAGGGCGAGCACAGATACGCAGTATTTT.

This clonotype has more than one count but fewer than ten. The rearrangement links TRBV7-2 to TRBJ1-5; D is uncertain. The germline V and J ends were trimmed by 2 bases and 11 bases, with 10 bases remaining between them. CDR3 length: 12 residues. CDR1 and CDR2 from the germline V gene are SGHTA and FQGNSA. The DNA of the CDR3 is TGTGCCAGCAGCTTACAGGACGGGACCCAGCATTTT. Residues: CASSLQDGTQHF.

The chain is built from TRBV7-2 and TRBJ2-3; 7 nucleotides align to TRBD2. This CDR3 is built from 16 residues. Germline V CDR1 and CDR2: SGHTA, FQGNSA. With V trimmed by 1 base and J by 3 bases, 7 bases remained unmatched. CDR3 sequence: CASSLVAGVVTDTQYF. DNA of the CDR3: TGTGCCAGCAGCTTAGTTGCGGGAGTAGTGACAGATACGCAGTATTTT.

V and J are TRBV7-3 and TRBJ1-5; 8 bases fit TRBD1. The CDR3 runs to 15 residues. Trimming cost V 0 bases and J 7 bases; bases outside gene matches: 5. Germline CDR1 reads SGHTA; CDR2 reads FQGTGA. The CDR3 is CASSLTGDRTQPQHF. The CDR3 bases are TGTGCCAGCAGCTTAACGGGGGACAGGACCCAGCCCCAGCATTTT.

The genes are TRBV6-5 and TRBJ1-1; 10 bases map to TRBD1. Germline CDR1 is MNHEY and CDR2 is SVGAGI. There are 15 residues in the CDR3. V lost 6 bases to trimming and J lost 5 bases; unmatched junction nucleotides: 9. CDR3 in DNA: TGTGCCAGCAGGCTAAGACAGGGGGCTGGAACTGAAGCTTTCTTT. Translating it yields CASRLRQGAGTEAFF.

The chain uses TRBV7-2 and TRBJ2-1, with D possibly matching TRBD2 (6 bases). The germline V gene encodes CDR1 SGHTA and CDR2 FQGNSA. Trimming removed 2 bases at V and 4 bases at J, with 12 bases between. The length of the CDR3 is 15 residues. Here the CDR3 DNA reads TGTGCCAGCAGCTTACTCGGGGACTCGTACAATGAGCAGTTCTTC. It encodes CASSLLGDSYNEQFF.

In this sample, this clonotype turned up a few times. The V and J genes are TRBV24-1 and TRBJ2-7; perhaps TRBD1 as D (6 bases). Trimming took off 4 bases at V and 1 base at J, with 7 bases between the two ends. Germline values: CDR1 KGHDR, CDR2 SFDVKD. The CDR3 extends over 13 amino acids. CDR3 protein: CATSDQGSYEQYF. The CDR3 DNA reads TGTGCCACCAGTGACCAGGGGTCCTACGAGCAGTACTTC.

The rearrangement links TRBV5-1 to TRBJ2-1; D gene uncertain. The V end lost 0 bases, the J end lost 2 bases, and 15 bases lay between the germline ends. The CDR3 loop spans 17 amino acids. Germline values: CDR1 SGHRS, CDR2 YFSETQ. The CDR3 DNA follows: TGCGCCAGCAGCTTGGAGCAATTAGCCGACCCCTACAATGAGCAGTTCTTC. Its protein is CASSLEQLADPYNEQFF.

This clonotype appeared once. The chain recombines TRBV6-5 with TRBJ2-7, with 7 bases identical to TRBD1. Per germline, CDR1 MNHEY and CDR2 SVGAGI. The CDR3 totals 16 residues. V lost 0 bases, J lost 3 bases, and 8 bases stayed unmatched. This CDR3 reads CASSYSRKQGNYEQYF. The CDR3 DNA is TGTGCCAGCAGTTACTCCCGGAAACAGGGGAACTACGAGCAGTACTTC.

This clonotype appeared a few times. The genes are TRBV3-1 and TRBJ1-1, with TRBD1 matching over 9 bases. Germline-derived CDR1 and CDR2 are LGHDT and YNNKEL (reference sequence). The V gene end was trimmed by 2 bases and the J gene end by 7 bases; junction bases not matched to a gene: 5. The CDR3 is made up of 14 amino acids. CDR3 loop: CASSQTDRGGEAFF. The DNA for the CDR3 is TGTGCCAGCAGCCAAACGGACAGGGGAGGTGAAGCTTTCTTT.

V usage is TRBV5-1 and J usage is TRBJ2-5; no clear D. V lost 10 bases, J lost 10 bases, and 38 bases lay in between. The CDR3 runs to 18 residues. The germline CDR1 and CDR2 sequences are SGHRS and YFSETQ. CDR3 sequence (DNA): TGCGCCTTCTGGCAGAACCCCCGCAACCACTTCCGCTGTCAAGTCCAGTACTTC. This gives the protein CAFWQNPRNHFRCQVQYF.

This chain uses TRBV7-2 with TRBJ2-1, with 15 bases matching TRBD2. There are 21 residues in the CDR3. The V segment lost 1 base and the J segment 8 bases; nucleotides outside the gene matches: 18. The V gene's germline CDR1 is SGHTA and CDR2 FQGNSA. CDR3 sequence reads: CASSLEHPWTSGGGFLDEQFF. The CDR3 bases are TGTGCCAGCAGCTTAGAACACCCTTGGACTAGCGGGGGGGGTTTTCTCGATGAGCAGTTCTTC.

V usage is TRBV11-1 and J usage is TRBJ2-2, with 7 bases matching TRBD1. This CDR3 is built from 17 residues. V was clipped by 7 bases and J by 4 bases; unmatched bases: 15. CDR1 is SGHAT, CDR2 FQDESV, per germline (reference sequence). CDR3 in DNA: TGTGCCAGCACCACTGACGGGGCAGGGGGATCCACCGGGGAGCTGTTTTTT. Translating it yields CASTTDGAGGSTGELFF. Full variable domain (rest looked up from reference TRBV11-1 and TRBJ2-2): EAEVAQSPRYKITEKSQAVAFWCDPISGHATLYWYRQILGQGPELLVQFQDESVVDDSQLPKDRFSAERLKGVDSTLKIQPAELGDSAMYLCASTTDGAGGSTGELFFGEGSRLTVL.

This clonotype was observed a handful of times. The chain recombines TRBV6-4 with TRBJ1-6; 9 positions agree with TRBD1. The germline V gene encodes CDR1 MRHNA and CDR2 SNTAGT. This CDR3 has 13 amino acids. V lost 5 bases, J lost 9 bases, and 2 bases stayed unmatched. The CDR3 reads CASSKDRGSPLHF. CDR3 DNA sequence: TGTGCCAGCAGTAAGGACAGGGGTTCACCCCTCCACTTT.

The chain uses TRBV5-1 and TRBJ2-7; 9 bases align to TRBD1. The V and J ends lost 4 bases and 5 bases, in that order; junction bases with no gene match: 7. CDR3 size: 14 residues. CDR1 and CDR2 (germline): SGHRS, YFSETQ. The CDR3 here is CASSLGQGSDEQYF. The CDR3 coding sequence is TGCGCCAGCAGCCTGGGACAGGGTAGCGACGAGCAGTACTTC. Full variable domain (rest looked up from reference TRBV5-1 and TRBJ2-7): KAGVTQTPRYLIKTRGQQVTLSCSPISGHRSVSWYQQTPGQGLQFLFEYFSETQRNKGNFPGRFSGRQFSNSRSEMNVSTLELGDSALYLCASSLGQGSDEQYFGPGTRLTVT.

This CDR3 reads CASTGVMGMNTEAFF. CDR3 in DNA: TGTGCCAGCACTGGGGTCATGGGAATGAACACTGAAGCTTTCTTT. The chain links TRBV12-3 or TRBV12-4 to TRBJ1-1; D is uncertain. The CDR3 contains 15 residues. Trimming stripped 7 bases from V and 0 bases from J, with 15 bases between.

This clonotype was counted only a few times. The genes are TRBV29-1 and TRBJ1-2; D remains ambiguous. The CDR3 length is 8 residues. Germline V gene data show CDR1 as SQVTM and CDR2 as ANQGSEA. V lost 7 bases and J 8 bases, leaving 5 bases between the germline ends. The CDR3 is CSGEGYTF. DNA of the CDR3: TGCAGCGGAGAAGGCTACACCTTC.

This clonotype was counted between two and nine times. CDR3 DNA: TGTGCCAGCAGGGGTCGTATAAGTGGGGTCACTGAAGCTTTCTTT. Its translation is CASRGRISGVTEAFF. V usage is TRBV25-1 and J usage is TRBJ1-1, with D uncertain. The CDR3 loop spans 15 amino acids. Trimming pared 6 bases from V and 4 bases from J, leaving 18 bases between. Germline V lookup: CDR1 MGHDK, CDR2 SYGVNS.

This clonotype was observed a handful of times. V gene TRBV7-9 combines with J gene TRBJ1-2, with 8 bases lining up with TRBD1. CDR1 SEHNR and CDR2 FQNEAQ come from the germline V gene (reference sequence). This CDR3 has 15 amino acids. V shed 4 bases and J 3 bases; nucleotides not matched to a gene: 7. The CDR3 bases are TGTGCCAGCAGCTCGATCAGGGGGCTCCACTATGGCTACACCTTC. Its protein is CASSSIRGLHYGYTF.

The genes are TRBV20-1 and TRBJ1-1; D possibly corresponds to TRBD1 (6 bases). The CDR3 totals 16 residues. Germline CDR1 and CDR2: DFQATT and SNEGSKA (reference sequence). V gave up 1 base and J gave up 0 bases, with 15 bases separating them. The CDR3 DNA sequence: TGCAGTGCTAGAGGAGGGGGACTGAGGATGAACACTGAAGCTTTCTTT. It codes for CSARGGGLRMNTEAFF.

This clonotype appeared once. The V gene is TRBV9, the J gene TRBJ1-2; D is unresolved. The CDR3 spans 13 residues. The germline V and J ends were trimmed by 3 bases and 8 bases, with 14 bases remaining between them. The germline V gene has CDR1 SGDLS and CDR2 YYNGEE. This CDR3 reads CASSAGAGWGYTF. The CDR3 DNA follows: TGTGCCAGCAGCGCCGGCGCGGGGTGGGGCTACACCTTC.

This clonotype was picked up many times. This chain connects TRBV5-6 to TRBJ2-1; the D gene is possibly TRBD1 (5 bases). This CDR3 contains 15 residues. Trimming cost V 0 bases and J 5 bases, with 12 bases left between them. From germline, CDR1 is SGHDT and CDR2 YYEEEE. The CDR3 region has the DNA TGTGCCAGCAGCTTGGTACAGGCCTCTGACAATGAGCAGTTCTTC. As protein: CASSLVQASDNEQFF.

Ten or more counts support this clonotype. This chain joins TRBV11-3 and TRBJ2-1; 9 bases are a match to TRBD1. V shed 5 bases, J shed 8 bases, and the junction held 10 bases outside the gene matches. CDR1 and CDR2 from the germline V gene are SGHNT and YENEEA. The length of the CDR3 is 15 residues. CDR3 sequence (DNA): TGTGCCAGCAGCCCAGGGGTACAGGGGGCCTATGAGCAGTTCTTC. Its translation: CASSPGVQGAYEQFF.

The DNA for the CDR3 is TGTGCCAGCAGTTACGGGCCAGGTTACCCAGATACGCAGTATTTT. It specifies CASSYGPGYPDTQYF. The chain uses TRBV6-5 and TRBJ2-3; D gene uncertain. The CDR3 sequence is 15 residues long. The germline V gene encodes CDR1 MNHEY and CDR2 SVGAGI. V dropped 2 bases and J dropped 4 bases, with 13 bases sitting between them.

This clonotype was detected only a few times. The chain combines TRBV9 with TRBJ2-2; D is undetermined. The length of the CDR3 is 16 residues. V lost 0 bases and J 1 base, leaving 10 bases between the germline ends. Germline lookup yields CDR1 SGDLS and CDR2 YYNGEE. As DNA, the CDR3 is TGTGCCAGCAGCGTAGGGCAGGATGAGAACACCGGGGAGCTGTTTTTT. It codes for CASSVGQDENTGELFF.

V usage is TRBV18 and J usage is TRBJ2-5; 7 bases agree with TRBD1. The J segment lost 6 bases and the V segment lost 3 bases, leaving 1 base of the junction unmatched. Germline CDR1 KGHSH, CDR2 LQKENI. The CDR3 runs to 12 residues. CDR3 residues: CASSPDRKTQYF. The CDR3 DNA is TGTGCCAGCTCACCGGACAGGAAGACCCAGTACTTC.

This chain links TRBV2 with TRBJ2-1, with 7 bases lining up with TRBD2. The germline V gene encodes CDR1 SNHLY and CDR2 FYNNEI. V shed 9 bases, J shed 2 bases, and the junction held 1 base outside the gene matches. The CDR3 runs to 12 residues. This CDR3 reads CARGGTYNEQFF. For the CDR3, the DNA is TGTGCCAGGGGGGGGACCTACAATGAGCAGTTCTTC.